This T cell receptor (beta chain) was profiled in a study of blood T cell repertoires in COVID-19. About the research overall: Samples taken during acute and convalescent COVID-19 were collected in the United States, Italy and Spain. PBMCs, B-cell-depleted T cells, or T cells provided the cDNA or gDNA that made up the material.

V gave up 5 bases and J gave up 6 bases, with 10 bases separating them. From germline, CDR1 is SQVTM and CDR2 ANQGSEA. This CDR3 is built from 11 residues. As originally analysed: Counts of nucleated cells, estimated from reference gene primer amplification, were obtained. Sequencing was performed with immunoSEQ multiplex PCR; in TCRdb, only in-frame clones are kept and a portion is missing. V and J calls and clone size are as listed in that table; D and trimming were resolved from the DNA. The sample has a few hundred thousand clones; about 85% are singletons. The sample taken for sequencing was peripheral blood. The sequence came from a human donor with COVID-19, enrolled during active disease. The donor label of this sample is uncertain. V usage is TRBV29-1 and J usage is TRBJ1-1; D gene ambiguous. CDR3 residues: CSVQRGAEAFF. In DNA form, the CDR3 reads TGCAGCGTTCAACGGGGTGCTGAAGCTTTCTTT.